This TCR beta chain was sequenced for a study of shared clonotypes between healthy human individuals. General observations from the study: Generally, naive subsets (rather than memory subsets) showed larger estimated richness.

Sequencing used immunoSEQ multiplex PCR; TCRdb keeps in-frame clones, though not all of them. The table lists 550,000 to 850,000 clones, over 65% of them singletons. Comment on this clone: The antigen remains unidentified.

The germline V and J ends were trimmed by 0 bases and 11 bases, with 9 bases remaining between them. Germline-derived CDR1 and CDR2 are SGHRS and YFSETQ. The CDR3 length is 12 residues. The chain couples TRBV5-1 to TRBJ2-1; D possibly corresponds to TRBD1 (5 bases). This sequence was found in a young woman in good health. The sample was memory CD4+ T cells sorted from blood. The subset denotes: CD45RA-negative fraction. Here the CDR3 reads CASSLGGAQQFF. As DNA, the CDR3 is TGCGCCAGCAGCTTGGGGGGCGCTCAGCAGTTCTTC.